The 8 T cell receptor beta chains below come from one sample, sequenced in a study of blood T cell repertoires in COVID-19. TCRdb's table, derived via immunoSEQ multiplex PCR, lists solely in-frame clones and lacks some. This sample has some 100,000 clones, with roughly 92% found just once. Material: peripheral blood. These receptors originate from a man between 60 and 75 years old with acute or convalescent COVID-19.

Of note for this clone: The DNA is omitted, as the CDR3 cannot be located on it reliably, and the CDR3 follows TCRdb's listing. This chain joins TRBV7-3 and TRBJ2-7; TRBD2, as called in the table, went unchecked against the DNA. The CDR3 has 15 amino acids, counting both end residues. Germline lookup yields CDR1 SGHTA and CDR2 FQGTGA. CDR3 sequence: CASSTQNVGPGEQYF.

The CDR3 DNA follows: TGTGCCAGCAGCTTAATGGTGGGCGCGTCGTATGAGCAGTTCTTC. Protein product: CASSLMVGASYEQFF. The gene calls are TRBV7-3 and TRBJ2-1; D uncertain. This CDR3 is 15 amino acids long. Trimming took 1 base from V and 8 from J, leaving 15 bases between them. Germline V gene sequence: CDR1 SGHTA, CDR2 FQGTGA.

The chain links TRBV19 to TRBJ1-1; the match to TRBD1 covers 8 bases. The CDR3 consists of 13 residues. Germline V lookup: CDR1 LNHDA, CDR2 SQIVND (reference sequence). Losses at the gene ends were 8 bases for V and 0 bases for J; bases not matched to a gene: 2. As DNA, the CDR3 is TGTGCCAGTGGACAGGGAATGAACACTGAAGCTTTCTTT. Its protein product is CASGQGMNTEAFF.

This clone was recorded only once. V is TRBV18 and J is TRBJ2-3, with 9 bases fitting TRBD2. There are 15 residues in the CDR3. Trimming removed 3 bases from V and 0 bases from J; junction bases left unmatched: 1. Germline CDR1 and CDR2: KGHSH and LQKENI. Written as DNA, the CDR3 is TGTGCCAGCTCACCTAGCGGGAGTAGCACAGATACGCAGTATTTT. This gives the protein CASSPSGSSTDTQYF.

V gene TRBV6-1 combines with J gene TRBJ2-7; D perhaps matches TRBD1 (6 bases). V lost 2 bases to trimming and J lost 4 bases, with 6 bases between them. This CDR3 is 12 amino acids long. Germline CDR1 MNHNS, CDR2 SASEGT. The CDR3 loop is CASSEQGYEQYV. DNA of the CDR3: TGTGCCAGCAGTGAACAGGGGTACGAGCAGTACGTC.

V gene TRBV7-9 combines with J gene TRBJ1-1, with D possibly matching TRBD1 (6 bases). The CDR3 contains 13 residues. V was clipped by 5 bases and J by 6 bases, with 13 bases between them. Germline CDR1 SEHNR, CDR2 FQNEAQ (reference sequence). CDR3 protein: CASSRTVYAEAFF. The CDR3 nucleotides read TGTGCCAGCAGCCGGACAGTATATGCTGAAGCTTTCTTT.

The DNA for the CDR3 is TGTGCCAGCAGCCCTACAGGGGGCGCCGGAGAAAAACTGTTTTTT. Protein sequence: CASSPTGGAGEKLFF. The rearrangement uses TRBV13 and TRBJ1-4; the match to TRBD1 covers 9 bases. The CDR3 length is 15 residues. Germline-derived CDR1 and CDR2 are PRHDT and FYEKMQ (reference sequence). V gave up 5 bases and J gave up 8 bases; unmatched junction bases: 9. Variable domain in full (rest from reference TRBV13 and TRBJ1-4): AAGVIQSPRHLIKEKRETATLKCYPIPRHDTVYWYQQGPGQDPQFLISFYEKMQSDKGSIPDRFSAQQFSDYHSELNMSSLELGDSALYFCASSPTGGAGEKLFFGSGTQLSVL.

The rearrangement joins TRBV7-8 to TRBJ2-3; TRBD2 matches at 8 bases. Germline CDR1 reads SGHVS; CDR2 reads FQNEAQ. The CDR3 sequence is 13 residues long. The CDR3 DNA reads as TGTGCGACGAGCCGGGGGGGTGGAGATACGCAGTATTTT. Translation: CATSRGGGDTQYF.